This passage covers 9 T cell receptor beta chains from one sample sequenced in a study of persistence of HIV-infected CD4 T cells. Overlapping HIV-1 Gag 15-mer peptides at about 1 ug per peptide per mL were used. Responding CD4+ T cells were sorted by upregulation of both CD40 ligand and CD69. The immunoSEQ assay was version 4, run in survey mode. The assay was immunoSEQ multiplex PCR, and TCRdb's table has in-frame clones only and misses some. The table lists about 27,000 clones, roughly 70% of them singletons. These receptors lack a known antigen. The source material was CD4+ T cells sorted from PBMCs after roughly 18-hour stimulation, sampled from a patient who received antiretroviral therapy. The receptors shown here come from an adult man with HIV who was CMV-seropositive.

This clone has only a few counts. The rearrangement joins TRBV4-1 to TRBJ2-3; 8 bases are shared with TRBD2. CDR1 and CDR2 from the germline V gene are MGHRA and YSYEKL. The CDR3 consists of 17 residues. V lost 1 base, J lost 4 bases, and 10 bases stayed unmatched. The CDR3 spells CASSQGRLAGFPDTQYF. The CDR3 region has the DNA TGCGCCAGCAGCCAAGGTCGGCTAGCGGGTTTCCCAGATACGCAGTATTTT.

This chain connects TRBV6-1 to TRBJ1-2, with a weak D call TRBD1 (6 bases). The germline V gene has CDR1 MNHNS and CDR2 SASEGT. This CDR3 contains 13 residues. Trimming stripped 3 bases from V and 8 bases from J, with 13 bases between. The CDR3 here is CASSEGGARGYTF. CDR3 bases: TGTGCCAGCAGTGAGGGGGGGGCGCGGGGCTACACCTTC.

CDR3 residues: CAWSVMSGYGYTF. The CDR3, as DNA: TGTGCCTGGAGTGTAATGTCGGGATATGGCTACACCTTC. The chain links TRBV30 to TRBJ1-2; D unclear. CDR3 size: 13 residues. Germline V gene data show CDR1 as GTSNPN and CDR2 as SVGIG (reference sequence). Trimming stripped 0 bases from V and 5 bases from J, with 10 bases between.

The sample holds a few counts of this clone. The gene calls are TRBV5-1 and TRBJ2-2, with 10 bases matching TRBD2. The germline CDR1 and CDR2 sequences are SGHRS and YFSETQ. This CDR3 has 16 residues. Unmatched junction bases numbered 9, after V lost 6 bases and J lost 4 bases. The CDR3 sequence is CASTPPGLAPTGELFF. DNA for the CDR3: TGCGCCAGCACTCCACCGGGACTAGCGCCCACCGGGGAGCTGTTTTTT. The full variable domain, in which reference TRBV5-1 and TRBJ2-2 provide the parts outside the CDR3, is KAGVTQTPRYLIKTRGQQVTLSCSPISGHRSVSWYQQTPGQGLQFLFEYFSETQRNKGNFPGRFSGRQFSNSRSEMNVSTLELGDSALYLCASTPPGLAPTGELFFGEGSRLTVL.

This clone was recorded a few times. This chain joins TRBV7-9 and TRBJ1-2; 7 bases are a match to TRBD1. Germline V gives CDR1 SEHNR, CDR2 FQNEAQ (reference sequence). The CDR3 runs 13 residues. V lost 5 bases, J lost 6 bases, and 6 bases stayed unmatched. In DNA, the CDR3 is TGTGCCAGCAGCCTCAGGGGGAACGATGGCTACACCTTC. Protein sequence: CASSLRGNDGYTF.

The gene calls are TRBV11-2 and TRBJ2-5; D call uncertain. Germline V gene lookup returns CDR1 SGHAT and CDR2 FQNNGV. There are 14 residues in the CDR3. V was cut by 0 bases and J by 5 bases, with 10 bases left in between. In DNA, the CDR3 is TGTGCCAGCAGCTTAGATCCGGTCGGGGAGACCCAGTACTTC. It encodes CASSLDPVGETQYF.

This chain joins TRBV23-1 and TRBJ1-2; a weak D match, TRBD1 (6 bases). TRBV23-1 has ORF status, its function being uncertain. The CDR3 is 14 residues long. V was shortened by 0 bases and J by 7 bases, with 12 bases between the two germline ends. The CDR3 sequence: CASSQSAGECGYTF. The CDR3 nucleotides are TGCGCCAGCAGTCAATCGGCAGGGGAGTGTGGCTACACCTTC.

The gene calls are TRBV7-9 and TRBJ1-5, with 9 bases that match TRBD1. V shed 1 base and J 9 bases; nucleotides not matched to a gene: 4. The CDR3 loop spans 14 amino acids. Per germline, CDR1 SEHNR and CDR2 FQNEAQ (reference sequence). This CDR3 is CASSLESDRGPQHF. CDR3 nucleotides: TGTGCCAGCAGCTTAGAGTCGGACAGGGGGCCCCAGCATTTT.

This clone was seen once. The chain joins TRBV5-1 to TRBJ2-7, with D perhaps given as TRBD1 or TRBD2 (6 bases each). Germline assignment: CDR1 SGHRS and CDR2 YFSETQ. There are 15 residues in the CDR3. V was clipped by 4 bases and J by 2 bases, with 16 bases between them. The chain's CDR3 is CASSAGQNRAYEQYF. CDR3 DNA: TGCGCCAGCAGCGCGGGACAAAACAGGGCCTACGAGCAGTACTTC.